This passage covers 7 T cell receptor beta chains from one sample sequenced in a study of CD8 T cells in ankylosing spondylitis. MiXCR, run by TCRdb on the 5' RACE reads, gives a single entry per CDR3 protein. Of fewer than 250,000 distinct CDR3 sequences listed, roughly a tenth were seen once; the top ten hold 2.6%. The specimen was blood, either unsorted or a sorted T cell fraction (not recorded which). Receptors were obtained from a male donor with ankylosing spondylitis or in good health (not recorded which).

This clonotype was seen many times. The J gene is TRBJ2-2, the V gene TRBV9, with D perhaps matching TRBD2 (5 bases). Germline V gene data show CDR1 as SGDLS and CDR2 as YYNGEE. The CDR3 is made up of 15 amino acids. The V gene lost 0 bases and the J gene lost 1 base, with 7 bases spanning the gap. The CDR3 bases are TGTGCCAGCAGCGTAGAGGCGGGGAACACCGGGGAGCTGTTTTTT. Its protein is CASSVEAGNTGELFF.

This clonotype was found many times. The chain is built from TRBV10-3 and TRBJ1-2; TRBD1 matches at 10 bases. The V and J ends lost 7 bases and 2 bases, in that order; junction bases with no gene match: 4. The length of the CDR3 is 14 residues. In germline, CDR1 is ENHRY, CDR2 SYGVKD. The CDR3 DNA is TGTGCCATCACTAAGACAGGGGGCAACTATGGCTACACCTTC. Translated, it gives CAITKTGGNYGYTF.

This clonotype was recorded many times. The genes are TRBV6-5 and TRBJ2-3, with 10 bases that match TRBD2. Germline V lookup: CDR1 MNHEY, CDR2 SVGAGI. The CDR3 is 14 residues long. V lost 6 bases and J lost 4; bases outside the gene matches: 4. In DNA, the CDR3 is TGTGCCAGCAGCTTAGCGGGAGGAGCAGATACGCAGTATTTT. Protein sequence: CASSLAGGADTQYF.

There are many counts of this clonotype. The CDR3 DNA is TGTGCCAGCAGAAGAAAGGGTGGCAGCATCTCCACCGGCTACACCTTC. Its protein is CASRRKGGSISTGYTF. This rearrangement joins TRBV12-3 or TRBV12-4 to TRBJ1-2, with D unclear. V lost 6 bases and J 8 bases, leaving 25 bases between the germline ends. The CDR3 is 16 amino acids.

The genes are TRBV10-3 and TRBJ2-7; TRBD2 agrees at 7 bases. V was pared by 1 base and J by 6 bases, with 12 bases of the junction left unmatched. Germline V gives CDR1 ENHRY, CDR2 SYGVKD. The CDR3 is made up of 16 amino acids. CDR3 in DNA: TGTGCCATCAGTGAGTGGGCAGGACCTCCGGGGGGCGAGCAGTACTTC. Protein sequence: CAISEWAGPPGGEQYF.

A word on this clonotype: Possible read error: a much larger clone is one base away. The chain couples TRBV6-1 to TRBJ1-1; no reliable D call. The CDR3 covers 12 residues. Germline loops: CDR1 MNHNS, CDR2 SASEGT. DNA of the CDR3: TGTACCAGCAGCCTACTGAGCCGAGGGGCTTTCTTT. Amino acids: CTSSLLSRGAFF.

This clonotype came up many times. The CDR3 loop is CASSLAGTGDEKLFF. The DNA of the CDR3 is TGTGCCAGCAGCTTAGCCGGGACAGGGGATGAAAAACTGTTTTTT. The chain employs TRBV7-2 and TRBJ1-4; 10 bases are shared with TRBD1. The germline V gene has CDR1 SGHTA and CDR2 FQGNSA. V was clipped by 0 bases and J by 6 bases; unmatched bases: 1. The CDR3 is made up of 15 amino acids. Complete variable domain (other parts from reference TRBV7-2 and TRBJ1-4): GAGVSQSPSNKVTEKGKDVELRCDPISGHTALYWYRQSLGQGLEFLIYFQGNSAPDKSGLPSDRFSAERTGGSVSTLTIQRTQQEDSAVYLCASSLAGTGDEKLFFGSGTQLSVL.